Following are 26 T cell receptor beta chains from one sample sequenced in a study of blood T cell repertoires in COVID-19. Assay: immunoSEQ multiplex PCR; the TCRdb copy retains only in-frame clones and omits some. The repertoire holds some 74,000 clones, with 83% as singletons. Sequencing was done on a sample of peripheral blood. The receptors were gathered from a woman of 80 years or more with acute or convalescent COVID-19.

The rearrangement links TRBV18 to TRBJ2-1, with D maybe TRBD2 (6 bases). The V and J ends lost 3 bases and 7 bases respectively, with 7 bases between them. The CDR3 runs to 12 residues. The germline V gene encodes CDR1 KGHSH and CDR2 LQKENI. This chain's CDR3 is CASSPEGNEQFF. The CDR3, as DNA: TGTGCCAGCTCACCGGAGGGAAATGAGCAGTTCTTC. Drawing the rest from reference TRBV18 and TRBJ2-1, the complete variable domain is NAGVMQNPRHLVRRRGQEARLRCSPMKGHSHVYWYRQLPEEGLKFMVYLQKENIIDESGMPKERFSAEFPKEGPSILRIQQVVRGDSAAYFCASSPEGNEQFFGPGTRLTVL.

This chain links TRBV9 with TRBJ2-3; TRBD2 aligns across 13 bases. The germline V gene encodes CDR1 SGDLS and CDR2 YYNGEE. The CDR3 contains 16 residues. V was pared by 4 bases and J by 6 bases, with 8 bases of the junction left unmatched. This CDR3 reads CASSPRLAGGMDTQYF. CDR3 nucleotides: TGTGCCAGCAGCCCCCGACTAGCGGGAGGAATGGATACGCAGTATTTT.

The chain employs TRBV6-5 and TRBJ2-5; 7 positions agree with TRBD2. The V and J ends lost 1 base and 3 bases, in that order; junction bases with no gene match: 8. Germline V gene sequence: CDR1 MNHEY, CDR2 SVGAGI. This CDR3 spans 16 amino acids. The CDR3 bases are TGTGCCAGCAGTTACTTCCCCGGACTAGTCGAAGAGACCCAGTACTTC. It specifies CASSYFPGLVEETQYF.

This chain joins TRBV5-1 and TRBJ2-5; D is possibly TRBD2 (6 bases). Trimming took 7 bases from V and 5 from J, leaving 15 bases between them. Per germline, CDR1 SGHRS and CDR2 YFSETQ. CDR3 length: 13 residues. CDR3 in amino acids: CASGEEGPETQYF. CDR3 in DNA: TGCGCCAGCGGAGAGGAGGGTCCGGAGACCCAGTACTTC.

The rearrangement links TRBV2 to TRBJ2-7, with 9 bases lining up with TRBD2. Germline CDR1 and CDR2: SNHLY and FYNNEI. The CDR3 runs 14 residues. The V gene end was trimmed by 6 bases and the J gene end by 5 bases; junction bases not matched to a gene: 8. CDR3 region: CASRRREGQNEQYF. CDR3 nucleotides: TGTGCCAGCAGAAGGCGGGAGGGCCAGAACGAGCAGTACTTC.

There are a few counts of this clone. CDR3 region: CASSPGGLSGHGTYF. CDR3 bases: TGTGCCAGCAGCCCGGGGGGATTATCAGGACATGGGACGTATTTT. V and J are TRBV3-1 (or the pseudogene TRBV3-2) and TRBJ2-3, with 7 bases aligning to TRBD2. Germline assignment: CDR1 LGHDT and CDR2 YNNKEL (reference sequence). This CDR3 is built from 15 residues. J gave up 14 bases and V 4 bases, and 18 bases lay outside the gene matches.

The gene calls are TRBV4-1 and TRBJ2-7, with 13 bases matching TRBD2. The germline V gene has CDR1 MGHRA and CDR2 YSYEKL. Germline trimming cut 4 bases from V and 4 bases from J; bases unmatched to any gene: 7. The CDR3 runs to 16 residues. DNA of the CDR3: TGCGCCAGCAGCCCTGCCGGGACTAGCGGGGATTACGAGCAGTACTTC. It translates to CASSPAGTSGDYEQYF.

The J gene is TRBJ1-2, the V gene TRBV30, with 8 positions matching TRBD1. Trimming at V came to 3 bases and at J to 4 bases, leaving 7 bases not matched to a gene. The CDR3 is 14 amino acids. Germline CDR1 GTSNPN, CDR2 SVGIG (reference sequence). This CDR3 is CAWRGTGSFYGYTF. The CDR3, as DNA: TGTGCCTGGAGGGGGACAGGTTCTTTCTATGGCTACACCTTC.

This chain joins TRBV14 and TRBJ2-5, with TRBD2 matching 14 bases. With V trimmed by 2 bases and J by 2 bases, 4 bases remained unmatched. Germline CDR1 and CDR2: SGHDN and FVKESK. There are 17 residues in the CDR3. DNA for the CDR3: TGTGCCAGCAGCCAATTCGGGACTAGCGGGGGACAAGAGACCCAGTACTTC. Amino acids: CASSQFGTSGGQETQYF.

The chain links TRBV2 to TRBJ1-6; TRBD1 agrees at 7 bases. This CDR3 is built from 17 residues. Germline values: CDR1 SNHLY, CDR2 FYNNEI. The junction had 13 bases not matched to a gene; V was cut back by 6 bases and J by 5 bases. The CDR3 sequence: CASSELVGQADNSPLHF. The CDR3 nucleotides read TGTGCCAGCAGCGAGCTGGTCGGACAGGCCGATAATTCACCCCTCCACTTT.

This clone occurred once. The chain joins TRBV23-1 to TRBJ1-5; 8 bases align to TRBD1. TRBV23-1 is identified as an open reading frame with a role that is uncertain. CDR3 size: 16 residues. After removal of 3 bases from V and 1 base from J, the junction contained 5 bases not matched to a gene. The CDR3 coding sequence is TGCGCCAGCAGTCAGTCGGACAGGGAAAGCAATCAGCCCCAGCATTTT. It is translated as CASSQSDRESNQPQHF.

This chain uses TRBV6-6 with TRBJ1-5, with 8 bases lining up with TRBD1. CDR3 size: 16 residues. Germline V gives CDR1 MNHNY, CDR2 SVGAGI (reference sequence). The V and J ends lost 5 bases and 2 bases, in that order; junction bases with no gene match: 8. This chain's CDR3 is CASSNRTGWGNQPQHF. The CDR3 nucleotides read TGTGCCAGCAGTAATCGGACAGGGTGGGGCAATCAGCCCCAGCATTTT.

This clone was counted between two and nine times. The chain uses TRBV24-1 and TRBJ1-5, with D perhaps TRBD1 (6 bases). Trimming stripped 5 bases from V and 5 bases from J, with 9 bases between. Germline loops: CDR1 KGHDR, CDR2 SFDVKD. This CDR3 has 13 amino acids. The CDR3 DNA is TGTGCCACCAGTGCGGCAGGGGATCAGCCCCAGCATTTT. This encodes CATSAAGDQPQHF.

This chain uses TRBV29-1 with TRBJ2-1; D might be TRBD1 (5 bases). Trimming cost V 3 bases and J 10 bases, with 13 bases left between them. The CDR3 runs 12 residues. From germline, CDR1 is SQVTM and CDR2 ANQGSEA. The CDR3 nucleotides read TGCAGCGTTGAGGGGCCTGCCTACGAGCAGTTCTTC. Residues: CSVEGPAYEQFF.

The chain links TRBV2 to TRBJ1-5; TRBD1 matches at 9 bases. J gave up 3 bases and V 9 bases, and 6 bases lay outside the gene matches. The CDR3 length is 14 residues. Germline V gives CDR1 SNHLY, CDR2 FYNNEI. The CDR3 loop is CASTGGKDNQPQHF. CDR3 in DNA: TGTGCCAGTACAGGGGGCAAAGACAATCAGCCCCAGCATTTT.

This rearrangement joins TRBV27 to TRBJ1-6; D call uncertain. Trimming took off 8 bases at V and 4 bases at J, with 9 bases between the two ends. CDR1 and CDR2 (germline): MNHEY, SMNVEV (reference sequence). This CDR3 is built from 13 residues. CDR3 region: CASSLTYNSPLHF. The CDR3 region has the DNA TGTGCCAGCTCCCTGACTTATAATTCACCCCTCCACTTT.

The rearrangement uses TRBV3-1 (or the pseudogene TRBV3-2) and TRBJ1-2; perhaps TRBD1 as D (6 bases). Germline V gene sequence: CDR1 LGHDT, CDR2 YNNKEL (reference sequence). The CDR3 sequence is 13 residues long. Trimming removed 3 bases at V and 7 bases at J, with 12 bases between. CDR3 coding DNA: TGTGCCAGCAGCCAGACAGGTTTAGCTGGCTACACCTTC. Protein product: CASSQTGLAGYTF.

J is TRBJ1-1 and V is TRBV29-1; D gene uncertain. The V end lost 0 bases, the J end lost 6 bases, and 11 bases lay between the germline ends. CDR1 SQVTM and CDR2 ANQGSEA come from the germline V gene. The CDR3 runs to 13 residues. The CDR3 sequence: CSVEDGSGAEAFF. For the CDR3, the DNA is TGCAGCGTTGAAGACGGGTCCGGGGCTGAAGCTTTCTTT.

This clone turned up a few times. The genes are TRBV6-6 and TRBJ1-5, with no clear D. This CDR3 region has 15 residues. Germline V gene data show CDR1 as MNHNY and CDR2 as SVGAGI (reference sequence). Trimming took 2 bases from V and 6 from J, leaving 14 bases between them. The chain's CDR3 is CASSYSIVSGQPQHF. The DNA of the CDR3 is TGTGCCAGCAGTTACAGTATCGTGTCGGGTCAGCCCCAGCATTTT.

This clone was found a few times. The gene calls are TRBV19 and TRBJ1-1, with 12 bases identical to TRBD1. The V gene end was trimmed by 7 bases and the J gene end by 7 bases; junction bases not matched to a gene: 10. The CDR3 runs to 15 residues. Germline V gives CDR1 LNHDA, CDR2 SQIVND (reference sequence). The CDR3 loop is CASTPGQGARGEAFF. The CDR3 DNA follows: TGTGCCAGTACTCCGGGACAGGGGGCTCGGGGTGAAGCTTTCTTT.

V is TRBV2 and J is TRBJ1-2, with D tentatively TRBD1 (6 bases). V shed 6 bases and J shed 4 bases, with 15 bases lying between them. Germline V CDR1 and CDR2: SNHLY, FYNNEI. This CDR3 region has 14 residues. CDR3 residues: CASSSNGGAYGYTF. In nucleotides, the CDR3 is TGTGCCAGCAGCTCCAACGGGGGGGCCTATGGCTACACCTTC.

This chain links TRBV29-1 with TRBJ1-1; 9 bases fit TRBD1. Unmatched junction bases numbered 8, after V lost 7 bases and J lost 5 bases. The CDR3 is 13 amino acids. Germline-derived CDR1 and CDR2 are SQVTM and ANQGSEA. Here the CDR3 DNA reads TGCAGCGCTACGACAGGGGGTAATACTGAAGCTTTCTTT. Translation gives CSATTGGNTEAFF.

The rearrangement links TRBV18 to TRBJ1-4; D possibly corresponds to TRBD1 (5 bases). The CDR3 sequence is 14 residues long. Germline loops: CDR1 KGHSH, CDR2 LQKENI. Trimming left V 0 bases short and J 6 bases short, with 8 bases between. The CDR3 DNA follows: TGTGCCAGCTCACCACCTGGGGCGGATGAAAAACTGTTTTTT. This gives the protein CASSPPGADEKLFF.

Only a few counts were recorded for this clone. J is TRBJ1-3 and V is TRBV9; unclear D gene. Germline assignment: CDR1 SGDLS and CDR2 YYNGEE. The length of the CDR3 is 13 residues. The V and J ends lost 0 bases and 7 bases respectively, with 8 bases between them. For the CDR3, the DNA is TGTGCCAGCAGCGTAGAGGGAGGTAACACCATATATTTT. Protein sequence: CASSVEGGNTIYF.

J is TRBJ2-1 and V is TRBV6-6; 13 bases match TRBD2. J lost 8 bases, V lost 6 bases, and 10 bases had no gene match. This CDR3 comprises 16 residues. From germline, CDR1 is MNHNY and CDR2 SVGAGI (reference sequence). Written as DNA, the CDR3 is TGTGCCAGCAGAATAGGGACTAGCGGGAAAGTAGATGAGCAGTTCTTC. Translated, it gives CASRIGTSGKVDEQFF.

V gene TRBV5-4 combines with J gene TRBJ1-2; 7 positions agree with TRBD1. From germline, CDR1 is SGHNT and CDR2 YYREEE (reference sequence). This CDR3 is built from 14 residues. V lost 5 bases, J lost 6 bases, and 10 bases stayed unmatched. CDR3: CASSSTGPVHGYTF. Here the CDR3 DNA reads TGTGCCAGCAGTTCGACAGGGCCGGTTCATGGCTACACCTTC.